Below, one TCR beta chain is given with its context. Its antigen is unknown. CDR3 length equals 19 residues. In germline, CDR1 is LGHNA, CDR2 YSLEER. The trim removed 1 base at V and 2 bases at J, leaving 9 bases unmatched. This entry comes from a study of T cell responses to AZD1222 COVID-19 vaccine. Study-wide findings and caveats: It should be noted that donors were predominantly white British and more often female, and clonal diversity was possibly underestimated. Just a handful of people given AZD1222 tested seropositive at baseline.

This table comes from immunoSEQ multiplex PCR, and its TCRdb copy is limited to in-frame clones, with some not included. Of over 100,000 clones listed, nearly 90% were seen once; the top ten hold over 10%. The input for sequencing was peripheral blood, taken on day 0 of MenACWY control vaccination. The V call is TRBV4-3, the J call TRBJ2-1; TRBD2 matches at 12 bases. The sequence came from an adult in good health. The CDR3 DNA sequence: TGCGCCAGCAGCCAAGCTAGCGGGAGGGCCGGGGCCGCCTACAATGAGCAGTTCTTC. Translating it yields CASSQASGRAGAAYNEQFF.